This entry features one TCR beta chain sequence. Its antigen is undetermined. The treatment: oral pan-JAK inhibitor, 5-10 mg twice daily. Specimens obtained from alopecia areata patients comprised lesional scalp punch biopsies and peripheral blood. This sample is part of a study of CD8+ T cells in alopecia areata. Study-wide background: It was oral tofacitinib, at 5 to 10 mg twice daily, that treated patients received.

Sequencing relied on a cDNA template that was reverse transcribed from extracted RNA. TCRdb keeps only in-frame clones here, not all; method: immunoSEQ multiplex PCR. The sample shows 150,000 to 200,000 clones, 50% to 75% of them seen only once. The V segment lost 0 bases and the J segment 5 bases; nucleotides outside the gene matches: 7. Per the germline V gene, CDR1 is SGDLS and CDR2 is YYNGEE. The CDR3 contains 15 residues. Points from the study as a whole: Scalp clonality and expanded CD8+ clones among the top 100 showed significant decreases with tofacitinib. A great number of expanded lesional clones endured in scalp and blood during tofacitinib.

This TCR was recovered from a human donor with alopecia areata. The chain carries TRBV9 and TRBJ2-7; 8 bases fit TRBD2. The material sequenced was CD4+ T cells sorted from blood, taken at roughly week 55, from a patient treated with tofacitinib. CDR3 amino acids: CASSVEVAGQDEQYF. DNA for the CDR3: TGTGCCAGCAGCGTAGAGGTAGCGGGGCAGGACGAGCAGTACTTC.